The clone carrying this TCR beta chain has a handful of counts. Antigen specificity is unknown. Per germline, CDR1 DFQATT and CDR2 SNEGSKA (reference sequence). The germline V and J ends were trimmed by 5 bases and 8 bases, with 16 bases remaining between them. This CDR3 is built from 13 residues. These data come from a study of CD8 T cells in ankylosing spondylitis. Via MiXCR, TCRdb re-called the 5' RACE reads, giving one row per CDR3 protein. The sample includes hundreds of thousands of distinct CDR3 sequences, 12% of them seen just once. The study's findings and limits: There was reportedly significant enrichment of clones that were disease-linked in matched ankylosing spondylitis synovial fluid. Relatively scarce in peripheral blood, disease-linked clones were CD8+. Several highly homologous variants formed a TCR beta motif that appeared characteristic of ankylosing spondylitis blood. Reports of some motif variants in reactive arthritis synovial fluid and blood predate this one.

This clonotype was obtained from a male donor with ankylosing spondylitis. Material: blood, either unsorted or a sorted T cell fraction (not recorded which). The gene calls are TRBV20-1 and TRBJ2-1; weak D call: TRBD2 (6 bases). CDR3 in DNA: TGCAGTGCTTGGGACTTTATAATACATGAGCAGTTCTTC. The encoded protein is CSAWDFIIHEQFF.